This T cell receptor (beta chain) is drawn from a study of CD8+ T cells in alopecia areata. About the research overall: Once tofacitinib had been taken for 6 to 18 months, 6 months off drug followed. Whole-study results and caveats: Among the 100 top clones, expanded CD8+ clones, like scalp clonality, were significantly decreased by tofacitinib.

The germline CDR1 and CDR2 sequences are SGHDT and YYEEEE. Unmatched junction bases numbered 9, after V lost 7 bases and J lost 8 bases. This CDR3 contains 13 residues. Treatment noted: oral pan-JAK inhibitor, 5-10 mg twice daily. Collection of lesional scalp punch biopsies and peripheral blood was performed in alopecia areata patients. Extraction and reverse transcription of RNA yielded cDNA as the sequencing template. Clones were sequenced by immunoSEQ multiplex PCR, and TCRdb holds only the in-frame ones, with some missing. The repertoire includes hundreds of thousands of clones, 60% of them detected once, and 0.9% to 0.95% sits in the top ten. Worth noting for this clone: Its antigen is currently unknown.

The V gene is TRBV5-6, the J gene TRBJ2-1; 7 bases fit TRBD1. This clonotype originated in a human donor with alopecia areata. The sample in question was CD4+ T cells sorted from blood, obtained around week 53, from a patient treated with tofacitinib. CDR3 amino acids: CASLLQGRDEQFF. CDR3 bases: TGTGCCAGCCTCCTACAGGGGCGTGATGAGCAGTTCTTC. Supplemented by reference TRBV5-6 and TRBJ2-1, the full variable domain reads DAGVTQSPTHLIKTRGQQVTLRCSPKSGHDTVSWYQQALGQGPQFIFQYYEEEERQRGNFPDRFSGHQFPNYSSELNVNALLLGDSALYLCASLLQGRDEQFFGPGTRLTVL.